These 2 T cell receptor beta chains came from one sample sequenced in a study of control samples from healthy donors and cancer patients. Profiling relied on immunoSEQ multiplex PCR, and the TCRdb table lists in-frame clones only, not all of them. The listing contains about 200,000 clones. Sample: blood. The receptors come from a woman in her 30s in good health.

The CDR3 is CASSYGGQQFF. Here the CDR3 DNA reads TGTGCCAGCAGTTACGGTGGCCAGCAGTTCTTC. The V call is TRBV6-5, the J call TRBJ2-1; D call uncertain. V lost 2 bases, J lost 11 bases, and 7 bases lay in between. Germline lookup yields CDR1 MNHEY and CDR2 SVGAGI. This CDR3 contains 11 residues.

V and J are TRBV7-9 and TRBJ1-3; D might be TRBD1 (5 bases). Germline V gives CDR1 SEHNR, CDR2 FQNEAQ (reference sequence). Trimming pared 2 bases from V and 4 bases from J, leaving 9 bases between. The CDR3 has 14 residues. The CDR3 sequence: CASSLLTVGNTIYF. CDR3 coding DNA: TGTGCCAGCAGCTTACTGACAGTCGGAAACACCATATATTTT.